This record looks at one T cell receptor (beta chain) sequence and its context. CDR3 length equals 13 residues. CDR1 and CDR2 (germline): GTSNPN, SVGIG (reference sequence). Trimming shortened V by 5 bases and J by 5 bases, and 13 bases separated the two germline ends. Investigators isolated RNA and reverse transcribed it into cDNA to act as the sequencing template. The protocol was immunoSEQ multiplex PCR, while the TCRdb copy is restricted to in-frame clones and leaves out a portion. The sample holds over 100,000 clones; almost 50% are singletons and the top ten take around 20%. The sample is drawn from a study of CD8+ T cells in alopecia areata.

The source material was CD8+ T cells sorted from blood, sampled at week 0. The receptor was isolated from a human donor with alopecia areata. This sequence joins TRBV30 and TRBJ2-1; possible D gene TRBD2, 6 bases. CDR3 amino acids: CAWEPGLDNEQFF. The CDR3 nucleotides are TGTGCCTGGGAGCCGGGACTGGACAATGAGCAGTTCTTC.